The 32 T cell receptor beta chains below were found in one sample sequenced in a study of cytomegalovirus exposure and HLA in healthy donors. The PCR had 60 Vbeta and 13 Jbeta primers. The data were produced by immunoSEQ multiplex PCR, yet TCRdb's version contains in-frame clones alone and is incomplete. Among 150,000 to 200,000 clones listed, 78% were seen once. The sample taken for sequencing was PBMCs. The receptors derive from a woman aged 40 to 50 in good health and CMV-seronegative.

This clone was seen more than once but under ten times. The chain combines TRBV5-6 with TRBJ2-7; a possible D gene is TRBD1 (5 bases). Germline CDR1 reads SGHDT; CDR2 reads YYEEEE. Deletions cut 3 bases from V and 2 bases from J, with 12 bases between. This CDR3 region has 14 residues. CDR3 nucleotides: TGTGCCAGCAGCTCTATTGGGGCGCCCTACGAGCAGTACTTC. Its translation: CASSSIGAPYEQYF.

This clone was detected only a few times. The V gene is TRBV4-1, the J gene TRBJ2-4; TRBD2 matches 9 bases. CDR1 MGHRA and CDR2 YSYEKL come from the germline V gene. V shed 0 bases, J shed 7 bases, and the junction held 13 bases outside the gene matches. The CDR3 has 18 amino acids. The CDR3 reads CASSQDQLIAGAGNIQYF. The CDR3 DNA follows: TGCGCCAGCAGCCAAGATCAATTAATAGCGGGGGCGGGGAACATTCAGTACTTC.

This chain joins TRBV6-1 and TRBJ1-5; TRBD1 agrees at 11 bases. V trimming: 4 bases; J trimming: 1 base; junction bases outside the gene matches: 15. Germline V gene lookup returns CDR1 MNHNS and CDR2 SASEGT. The CDR3 spans 20 residues. CDR3 in DNA: TGTGCCAGCAGTGTTGATAGGACAGGGGGCTCCCTTCGGAGCAATCAGCCCCAGCATTTT. It translates to CASSVDRTGGSLRSNQPQHF.

J is TRBJ2-1 and V is TRBV10-1; 7 bases fit TRBD2. J was trimmed by 3 bases and V by 6 bases; bases with no gene match: 2. The CDR3 totals 13 residues. The germline CDR1 and CDR2 sequences are WNHNN and SYGVQD (reference sequence). CDR3 amino acids: CASSQRGYNEQFF. The CDR3 DNA reads TGCGCCAGCAGCCAGCGGGGCTACAATGAGCAGTTCTTC.

The chain carries TRBV5-1 and TRBJ1-4; 7 bases agree with TRBD1. CDR1 is SGHRS and CDR2 is YFSETQ in the germline V gene. CDR3 length: 16 residues. The V gene end was trimmed by 4 bases and the J gene end by 6 bases; junction bases not matched to a gene: 12. CDR3 sequence: CASSLGQEGGDEKLFF. CDR3 DNA sequence: TGCGCCAGCAGCCTCGGACAGGAAGGAGGGGATGAAAAACTGTTTTTT.

This chain links TRBV2 with TRBJ1-4, with a weak D call TRBD1 (6 bases). Germline lookup yields CDR1 SNHLY and CDR2 FYNNEI. This CDR3 has 13 amino acids. V was trimmed by 4 bases and J by 3 bases, leaving 6 bases between them. Here the CDR3 DNA reads TGTGCCAGCAGTGGGACAGCTAATGAAAAACTGTTTTTT. This codes for CASSGTANEKLFF.

The J gene is TRBJ1-6, the V gene TRBV5-1; 7 positions match TRBD1. The CDR3 sequence is 17 residues long. Germline V gene sequence: CDR1 SGHRS, CDR2 YFSETQ. Trimming at V came to 0 bases and at J to 5 bases, leaving 8 bases not matched to a gene. The CDR3 spells CASSLVGTGQNNSPLHF. Written as DNA, the CDR3 is TGCGCCAGCAGCTTGGTAGGAACGGGACAGAATAATTCACCCCTCCACTTT.

This chain joins TRBV28 and TRBJ1-4; 8 bases are a match to TRBD1. The junction had 6 bases not matched to a gene; V was cut back by 4 bases and J by 8 bases. The CDR3 is 14 residues long. Germline CDR1 is MDHEN and CDR2 is SYDVKM. Here the CDR3 DNA reads TGTGCCAGCAGTTCACAGGGGGTCAGAGAAAAACTGTTTTTT. Encoded protein: CASSSQGVREKLFF.

This chain joins TRBV10-3 and TRBJ2-5; the match to TRBD2 covers 9 bases. Looked up from germline, CDR1 is ENHRY and CDR2 is SYGVKD. The CDR3 is 15 residues long. The V gene end was trimmed by 0 bases and the J gene end by 4 bases; junction bases not matched to a gene: 3. The CDR3 loop is CAISESLAGAETQYF. The CDR3 DNA follows: TGTGCCATCAGTGAGTCATTAGCGGGGGCAGAGACCCAGTACTTC.

CDR3 nucleotides: TGTGCCAGCAGCCTGACCGGGGGGGCATCAGATACGCAGTATTTT. It specifies CASSLTGGASDTQYF. V is TRBV7-3 and J is TRBJ2-3, with TRBD2 matching over 8 bases. This CDR3 comprises 15 residues. The J segment lost 4 bases and the V segment lost 5 bases, leaving 8 bases of the junction unmatched. Per germline, CDR1 SGHTA and CDR2 FQGTGA.

V gene TRBV28 combines with J gene TRBJ2-7; TRBD2 aligns across 9 bases. The length of the CDR3 is 15 residues. Germline loops: CDR1 MDHEN, CDR2 SYDVKM. Trimming took 2 bases from V and 2 from J; bases not matched to a gene: 4. In DNA, the CDR3 is TGTGCCAGCAGTTTACGAGCGGGGGGAGCCTACGAGCAGTACTTC. This translates into CASSLRAGGAYEQYF.

This clone was seen only a few times. V gene TRBV19 combines with J gene TRBJ1-6; no clear D gene. This CDR3 spans 13 amino acids. Germline CDR1 reads LNHDA; CDR2 reads SQIVND (reference sequence). V dropped 5 bases and J dropped 10 bases, with 12 bases sitting between them. CDR3 in amino acids: CASSDSGGSPLHF. For the CDR3, the DNA is TGTGCCAGTAGTGACTCCGGCGGATCACCCCTCCACTTT.

The chain joins TRBV10-1 to TRBJ1-1; D gene uncertain. Trimming took off 3 bases at V and 1 base at J, with 6 bases between the two ends. The CDR3 runs to 13 residues. Germline V lookup: CDR1 WNHNN, CDR2 SYGVQD (reference sequence). This CDR3 is CASSENTNTEAFF. Written as DNA, the CDR3 is TGCGCCAGCAGTGAAAACACGAACACTGAAGCTTTCTTT.

By share, this clone counts as medium-sized. This chain joins TRBV7-8 and TRBJ2-7, with 8 bases fitting TRBD2. J gave up 2 bases and V 5 bases, and 5 bases lay outside the gene matches. Germline V gene lookup returns CDR1 SGHVS and CDR2 FQNEAQ. CDR3 size: 14 residues. The CDR3 spells CASSQLAAPYEQYF. CDR3 nucleotide sequence: TGTGCCAGCAGCCAACTAGCGGCCCCCTACGAGCAGTACTTC.

The V gene is TRBV6-5, the J gene TRBJ1-5, with D possibly being TRBD1 (5 bases). The CDR3 totals 14 residues. The V gene's germline CDR1 is MNHEY and CDR2 SVGAGI. Trimming shortened V by 2 bases and J by 3 bases, and 8 bases separated the two germline ends. The CDR3 spells CASSYRQFNQPQHF. The CDR3 DNA reads as TGTGCCAGCAGTTACAGACAGTTCAATCAGCCCCAGCATTTT.

CDR3 amino acids: CASSQRGGLYNEQFF. The CDR3 coding sequence is TGTGCCAGCAGCCAACGTGGGGGACTTTACAATGAGCAGTTCTTC. This chain links TRBV13 with TRBJ2-1; D possibly corresponds to TRBD2 (6 bases). The germline gives CDR1 PRHDT, CDR2 FYEKMQ (reference sequence). The V end lost 5 bases, the J end lost 4 bases, and 15 bases lay between the germline ends. The CDR3 is made up of 15 amino acids.

The V gene is TRBV27, the J gene TRBJ2-1, with 8 bases that match TRBD2. The trim removed 8 bases at V and 2 bases at J, leaving 2 bases unmatched. CDR3 length: 13 residues. Germline CDR1 is MNHEY and CDR2 is SMNVEV (reference sequence). CDR3 nucleotides: TGTGCCAGCCAGCGGGGGCCCTACAATGAGCAGTTCTTC. Protein sequence: CASQRGPYNEQFF.

The V and J genes are TRBV7-3 and TRBJ2-2; tentative D call: TRBD1 (5 bases). Per germline, CDR1 SGHTA and CDR2 FQGTGA. Trimming took off 5 bases at V and 5 bases at J, with 12 bases between the two ends. This CDR3 comprises 14 residues. CDR3 loop: CASSPQATTGELFF. CDR3 coding DNA: TGTGCCAGCAGCCCACAGGCAACAACCGGGGAGCTGTTTTTT.

This sequence joins TRBV4-1 and TRBJ1-1; D perhaps matches TRBD1 (5 bases). Germline V lookup: CDR1 MGHRA, CDR2 YSYEKL. This CDR3 region has 13 residues. V lost 1 base and J lost 8, with 11 bases in between. The CDR3 DNA is TGCGCCAGCAGCCAAGGTCTTAGGGGAGAAGCTTTCTTT. Protein: CASSQGLRGEAFF.

The table lists this clone with a count of one. This chain links TRBV11-2 with TRBJ1-2; 7 bases match TRBD1. This CDR3 contains 14 residues. CDR1 is SGHAT, CDR2 FQNNGV, per germline. Trimming took 5 bases from V and 2 from J; bases not matched to a gene: 5. CDR3 protein: CASSRDSTNYGYTF. In nucleotides, the CDR3 is TGTGCCAGCAGCCGGGACAGCACCAACTATGGCTACACCTTC.

This chain connects TRBV6-5 to TRBJ2-7; tentatively, D is TRBD2 (5 bases). This CDR3 region has 14 residues. V was cut by 6 bases and J by 3 bases, with 15 bases left in between. Germline V gene lookup returns CDR1 MNHEY and CDR2 SVGAGI. The CDR3 loop is CASSRIGILYEQYF. The CDR3 coding sequence is TGTGCCAGCAGCCGTATCGGGATTCTCTACGAGCAGTACTTC.

The chain is built from TRBV5-1 and TRBJ1-4, with TRBD1 identical over 9 bases. CDR3 length: 16 residues. Germline V gene sequence: CDR1 SGHRS, CDR2 YFSETQ. Unmatched junction bases numbered 12, after V lost 4 bases and J lost 8 bases. Written as DNA, the CDR3 is TGCGCCAGCAGCCCGACAGGGGGATCGACTTTAGAAAAACTGTTTTTT. As protein: CASSPTGGSTLEKLFF.

The V gene is TRBV7-6, the J gene TRBJ2-2, with TRBD1 matching 12 bases. The CDR3 has 19 amino acids. V dropped 4 bases and J dropped 3; count of bases not matched to a gene: 12. Germline loops: CDR1 SGHVS, CDR2 FNYEAQ. DNA of the CDR3: TGTGCCAGCAGCTCCTTCCGGGACAGGGGGCCTGGTTACACCGGGGAGCTGTTTTTT. It is translated as CASSSFRDRGPGYTGELFF.

This chain connects TRBV29-1 to TRBJ1-3; D is uncertain. The V end lost 6 bases, the J end lost 8 bases, and 11 bases lay between the germline ends. Germline values: CDR1 SQVTM, CDR2 ANQGSEA. The CDR3 length is 11 residues. CDR3 nucleotide sequence: TGCAGCGTGCGGGAGGAGGACACCATATATTTT. Its protein product is CSVREEDTIYF.

This clone turned up a few times. The chain couples TRBV4-2 to TRBJ2-3; TRBD2 aligns across 15 bases. The J segment lost 2 bases and the V segment lost 5 bases, leaving 8 bases of the junction unmatched. The CDR3 is made up of 18 amino acids. Germline CDR1 and CDR2: LGHNA and YNFKEQ. CDR3 in DNA: TGTGCCAGCAGCATCCGGACTAGCGGGGGGGGATCCACAGATACGCAGTATTTT. This gives the protein CASSIRTSGGGSTDTQYF.

This chain links TRBV5-5 with TRBJ2-2; TRBD2 matches 13 bases. J was trimmed by 6 bases and V by 5 bases; bases with no gene match: 4. Germline CDR1 and CDR2: SGHKS and YYEKEE (reference sequence). This CDR3 comprises 15 residues. CDR3 sequence: CASSTGLAGSGELFF. In DNA, the CDR3 is TGTGCCAGCAGTACGGGACTAGCGGGGTCCGGGGAGCTGTTTTTT.

A note on this clone: The same CDR3 can be traced to other DNA sequences in this sample. The chain links TRBV28 to TRBJ2-7; TRBD2 might be the D (5 bases). Germline V gives CDR1 MDHEN, CDR2 SYDVKM. This CDR3 has 12 residues. The V and J ends lost 7 bases and 4 bases respectively, with 11 bases between them. CDR3 in amino acids: CASNRGSYEQYF. CDR3 bases: TGTGCCAGCAACCGGGGATCATACGAGCAGTACTTC.

About this clone: At one of its ends the junction is not consistent with the germline gene, which may arise from a read error. The CDR3 DNA reads TGTGCCAGCAGCTGGGGGGGGCTAACAAATAAGGAGCGGTTCTTC. Translating gives CASSWGGLTNKERFF. This chain connects TRBV7-9 to TRBJ2-1; TRBD2 might be the D (7 bases). Germline CDR1 is SEHNR and CDR2 is FQNEAQ (reference sequence). CDR3 length: 15 amino acids.

The chain combines TRBV6-6 with TRBJ1-5, with a possible D match to TRBD1 (5 bases). The CDR3 has 14 amino acids. Trimming removed 0 bases from V and 6 bases from J, with 9 bases in between. Per germline, CDR1 MNHNY and CDR2 SVGAGI (reference sequence). The CDR3: CASSYSLGPQPQHF. The CDR3 DNA reads as TGTGCCAGCAGTTACTCCTTGGGGCCTCAGCCCCAGCATTTT.

This chain links TRBV25-1 with TRBJ2-5; a weak D match, TRBD1 (6 bases). The J call may be incorrect, as the DNA end agrees better with TRBJ2-7. The germline gives CDR1 MGHDK, CDR2 SYGVNS. The CDR3 is 15 residues long. This chain's CDR3 is CASSQPQGNLYEQYF. The CDR3 DNA reads as TGTGCCAGCAGTCAACCACAGGGAAACCTCTACGAGCAGTACTTC.

The rearrangement uses TRBV5-4 and TRBJ1-2; TRBD1 agrees at 10 bases. With V trimmed by 5 bases and J by 4 bases, 8 bases remained unmatched. Germline CDR1 is SGHNT and CDR2 is YYREEE (reference sequence). This CDR3 region has 15 residues. Written as DNA, the CDR3 is TGTGCCAGCAGTATGGGGACAGGGGAGGGCTATGGCTACACCTTC. This codes for CASSMGTGEGYGYTF.

The rearrangement joins TRBV2 to TRBJ1-3, with TRBD1 as a possible D gene (5 bases). Trimming removed 5 bases at V and 3 bases at J, with 11 bases between. CDR1 SNHLY and CDR2 FYNNEI come from the germline V gene. This CDR3 has 14 residues. CDR3 residues: CASSPGQSGNTIYF. CDR3 in DNA: TGTGCCAGCAGTCCAGGGCAGAGTGGAAACACCATATATTTT.